A single sample gave rise to the 5 T cell receptor beta chains below, sequenced in a study of PD-1 blockade in classical Hodgkin lymphoma. Each patient relapsed following autologous stem cell transplantation, and prior brentuximab vedotin exposure differed. Repertoires were generated with immunoSEQ multiplex PCR, while TCRdb's copy carries only in-frame clones and drops some. The sample lists some 150,000 clones, around 84% occurring once. Sequencing used peripheral blood mononuclear cells (PBMCs), obtained before the second cycle of nivolumab. These receptors all stem from a human donor with classical Hodgkin lymphoma.

This chain joins TRBV7-2 and TRBJ2-3, with D perhaps TRBD1 (5 bases). Germline CDR1 and CDR2: SGHTA and FQGNSA. The CDR3 covers 15 residues. Trimming shortened V by 2 bases and J by 2 bases, and 11 bases separated the two germline ends. The DNA for the CDR3 is TGTGCCAGCAGCTTAAAGCTAGGGGACACAGATACGCAGTATTTT. It specifies CASSLKLGDTDTQYF.

The chain couples TRBV27 to TRBJ1-4; possible D gene TRBD1, 6 bases. The CDR3 has 17 amino acids. The ends were cut back, 2 bases at V and 3 bases at J, with 16 bases in the middle. The V gene's germline CDR1 is MNHEY and CDR2 SMNVEV (reference sequence). The CDR3 is CASSLRSRGNANEKLFF. The CDR3 bases are TGTGCCAGCAGTTTAAGGTCCAGGGGCAATGCTAATGAAAAACTGTTTTTT.

As DNA, the CDR3 is TGTGCCAGCAGCCAAGTGGGAGGGCAGGTCGGCACAGATACGCAGTATTTT. This translates into CASSQVGGQVGTDTQYF. The chain couples TRBV4-2 to TRBJ2-3, with 7 bases lining up with TRBD2. Germline assignment: CDR1 LGHNA and CDR2 YNFKEQ. The CDR3 has 17 residues. J lost 1 base, V lost 1 base, and 8 bases had no gene match.

The chain uses TRBV27 and TRBJ1-1; D not certain. Deletions cut 2 bases from V and 0 bases from J, with 16 bases between. CDR3 length equals 17 residues. Germline values: CDR1 MNHEY, CDR2 SMNVEV (reference sequence). In DNA, the CDR3 is TGTGCCAGCAGTTTAAGTCCCGCCAGTTACATGAACACTGAAGCTTTCTTT. Residues: CASSLSPASYMNTEAFF.

The gene calls are TRBV19 and TRBJ2-3, with D unresolved. Deletions cut 5 bases from V and 4 bases from J, with 10 bases between. This CDR3 region has 13 residues. Germline values: CDR1 LNHDA, CDR2 SQIVND (reference sequence). The CDR3 region has the DNA TGTGCCAGTAGTCCTCTCTTCGCAGATACGCAGTATTTT. Its translation is CASSPLFADTQYF.